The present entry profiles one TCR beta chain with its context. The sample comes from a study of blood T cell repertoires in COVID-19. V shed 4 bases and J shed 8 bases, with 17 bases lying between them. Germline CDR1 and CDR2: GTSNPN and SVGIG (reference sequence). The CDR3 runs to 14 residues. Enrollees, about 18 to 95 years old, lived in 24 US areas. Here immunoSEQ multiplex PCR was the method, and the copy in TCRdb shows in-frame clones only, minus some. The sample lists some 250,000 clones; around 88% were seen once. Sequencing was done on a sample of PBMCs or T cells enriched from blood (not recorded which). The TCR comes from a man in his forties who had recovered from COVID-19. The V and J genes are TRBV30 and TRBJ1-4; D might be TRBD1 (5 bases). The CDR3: CAWNRGQGREKLFF. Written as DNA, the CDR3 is TGTGCCTGGAACCGTGGGCAGGGTAGGGAAAAACTGTTTTTT.